This record concerns one T cell receptor beta chain sequence. This clone came up once. No antigen is known for it. Base-call qualities are not available, and no considerably larger clone is one nucleotide away. The sample comes from a study of a mutant IDH1 vaccine in newly diagnosed glioma (dated by TCRdb to 2020 to 2022). Some background on the complete study: In the chemotherapy-containing groups, vaccination started alongside temozolomide cycles, whereas in patients who had radiotherapy alone it started 4-6 weeks after radiotherapy. The approximately 30 treated patients were roughly 62% male and around 40% female, with a mean age of about 38 years. Before enrollment, most patients had been given radiochemotherapy with temozolomide as standard therapy, while the rest had received either radiotherapy alone or temozolomide alone. Visit V12 was the week-35 safety follow-up and visit V13 was the week-47 end of study. Peripheral blood was drawn at six visits: V03 (baseline), V05, V07, V10, V12 and V13. Longitudinal TCRB deep sequencing was performed for about two dozen treated patients wherever samples were available for exploratory analyses. Results and caveats for the whole study, not just this receptor: Changes in the top peripheral T cell clonotypes picked up by TCRB sequencing did not appear to be linked to pseudoprogression. PBMC samples for TCRB deep sequencing were selected based on availability. Across multiple MHC alleles, vaccine-induced immune responses were seen in more than 80% of patients. It was noted by the authors that analyses of patient blood samples could not be reproduced owing to sample limitations.

CDR3 length: 15 amino acids, cysteine to phenylalanine. The only DNA kept is the CDR3, 45 bases in frame from the first base. The germline V gene supplies CDR1 SGHTA and CDR2 FQGNSA. V is cut by 4 bases and J by 1 base, and the space between the germline ends is 13 bases. To prepare the library, the immunoSEQ multiplex PCR assay was applied. Rearranged TCR beta chain sequences were amplified using the hsTCRB Kit according to the manufacturer's protocol. Sequencing of TCRB libraries was carried out on an Illumina MiSeq. On the authors' methods: The proprietary platform of the kit vendor was used for demultiplexing, trimming and gene mapping. TCRdb took this table from immuneACCESS and kept in-frame rearrangements with V and J called. Such tables lack part of the clones; where checked against another copy, unresolved V genes explain under half of the gap, and the rest is unexplained. Clone size and the V and J calls come from that table; the DNA yielded D and trimming. The sample table shows tens of thousands of clones, and about 73% are seen once. Jointly, the top ten make up 4.7% of the sample.

The meaning of the sample's time point label: week 35, safety follow-up. Each vaccine dose, consisting of 300 ug of a 20-mer mutant IDH1 peptide in Montanide, was administered subcutaneously with topical imiquimod. Patients were given eight vaccinations, in weeks 1, 3, 5, 7, 11, 15, 19 and 23, which matched visits V03 through V10. Newly diagnosed WHO grade 3 or 4 IDH1-mutant astrocytomas showing loss of nuclear ATRX were present in the donors. The samples were drawn from NOA16, a multicentre, single-arm, open-label phase I trial in Germany that tested a mutant IDH1 peptide vaccine in humans for the first time. Genomic DNA for TCRB sequencing was extracted from EDTA blood using the DNeasy Blood and Tissue Kit.

Recombination connected TRBV7-2 to TRBJ1-1; the D gene is unclear. Sequenced here: PBMCs, sampled from a glioma patient whose treatment included an IDH1 peptide vaccine. This receptor was obtained from a man aged 50 or older with glioma. The nucleotide sequence reads TGTGCCAGCAGCTCCAATAGGGTCCGGAACACTGAAGCTTTCTTT. This yields the protein CASSSNRVRNTEAFF.